The 17 T cell receptor beta chains presented below share a single source sample, sequenced in a study of cytomegalovirus exposure and HLA in healthy donors. A multiplex PCR was run with 60 Vbeta primers and 13 Jbeta primers. Some clones are missing from TCRdb's copy, which holds only in-frame ones; the method was immunoSEQ multiplex PCR. The profile shows 150,000 to 200,000 clones, approximately 81% of them singletons. Sequencing used PBMCs. These receptors were collected from a man between 25 and 39 years old in good health and CMV-seronegative.

This sequence joins TRBV5-4 and TRBJ2-7; 9 nucleotides line up with TRBD2. J was trimmed by 0 bases and V by 4 bases; bases with no gene match: 8. The CDR3 has 16 residues. Germline CDR1 is SGHNT and CDR2 is YYREEE (reference sequence). The CDR3 is CASSRTSSGNSYEQYF. The CDR3 coding sequence is TGTGCCAGCAGCCGGACCTCTAGCGGGAACTCCTACGAGCAGTACTTC.

The chain couples TRBV7-9 to TRBJ2-1; the match to TRBD1 covers 7 bases. The CDR3 extends over 17 amino acids. Germline V gene sequence: CDR1 SEHNR, CDR2 FQNEAQ (reference sequence). The V gene end was trimmed by 4 bases and the J gene end by 3 bases; junction bases not matched to a gene: 12. CDR3 loop: CASSSLSPQGNYNEQFF. As DNA, the CDR3 is TGTGCCAGCAGCTCCTTATCTCCACAGGGGAACTACAATGAGCAGTTCTTC.

V is TRBV5-1 and J is TRBJ2-1; 9 bases line up with TRBD2. CDR1 SGHRS and CDR2 YFSETQ come from the germline V gene. CDR3 length: 16 amino acids. J was trimmed by 8 bases and V by 1 base; bases with no gene match: 10. CDR3 nucleotide sequence: TGCGCCAGCAGCTTGTCCCGGGCGGGAGGGCCCCATGAGCAGTTCTTC. Protein: CASSLSRAGGPHEQFF.

The genes are TRBV6-1 and TRBJ1-4, with 8 nucleotides matching TRBD1. In germline, CDR1 is MNHNS, CDR2 SASEGT. CDR3 length: 14 amino acids. Germline trimming cut 9 bases from V and 4 bases from J; bases unmatched to any gene: 7. The CDR3 bases are TGTGCCAGTAAGACAGGGGCCTATAATGAAAAACTGTTTTTT. Protein: CASKTGAYNEKLFF.

The genes are TRBV9 and TRBJ2-1; 12 bases fit TRBD2. The V segment lost 3 bases and the J segment 7 bases; nucleotides outside the gene matches: 5. CDR1 SGDLS and CDR2 YYNGEE come from the germline V gene. This CDR3 has 15 residues. DNA for the CDR3: TGTGCCAGCAGCGCTAGCGGGAGGGCCGGGAATGAGCAGTTCTTC. Translating gives CASSASGRAGNEQFF.

This chain uses TRBV28 with TRBJ1-2; 11 bases map to TRBD1. CDR1 and CDR2 (germline): MDHEN, SYDVKM. The CDR3 consists of 18 residues. V dropped 6 bases and J dropped 6; count of bases not matched to a gene: 18. The CDR3 nucleotides read TGTGCCAGCAGGATCCCTCAGGGGACAGGGGGTGTCAGTGATGGCTACACCTTC. Protein: CASRIPQGTGGVSDGYTF.

V usage is TRBV12-5 and J usage is TRBJ1-1, with 9 bases identical to TRBD1. The CDR3 covers 16 residues. Trimming removed 4 bases from V and 1 base from J; junction bases left unmatched: 7. Germline assignment: CDR1 LGHNT and CDR2 FRNRAP. The CDR3 sequence: CASGWAPGQGNTEAFF. The CDR3 DNA is TGTGCTAGTGGTTGGGCTCCGGGACAGGGGAACACTGAAGCTTTCTTT.

The count of this clone is one. This chain joins TRBV19 and TRBJ1-2, with 10 bases lining up with TRBD1. The CDR3 has 13 residues. V dropped 5 bases and J dropped 7; count of bases not matched to a gene: 4. The germline V gene encodes CDR1 LNHDA and CDR2 SQIVND (reference sequence). CDR3 protein: CASSLDRGFGYTF. CDR3 nucleotides: TGTGCCAGTAGTCTGGACAGGGGGTTTGGCTACACCTTC.

J is TRBJ2-1 and V is TRBV4-2; TRBD2 matches at 8 bases. CDR3 size: 21 residues. V was pared by 1 base and J by 0 bases, with 17 bases of the junction left unmatched. CDR1 is LGHNA, CDR2 YNFKEQ, per germline. In DNA, the CDR3 is TGTGCCAGCAGCCAAGTTTTTAGTTCCAGCGGGGGACTAAGCTCCTACAATGAGCAGTTCTTC. Translated, it gives CASSQVFSSSGGLSSYNEQFF.

The chain couples TRBV19 to TRBJ2-5; possible D gene TRBD1, 6 bases. The CDR3 runs to 17 residues. Per germline, CDR1 LNHDA and CDR2 SQIVND (reference sequence). With 3 bases removed from V and 5 bases from J, the gap between germline ends came to 22 bases. DNA of the CDR3: TGTGCCAGTAGTATGTTGGGACACCGGTGGATGTATGAGACCCAGTACTTC. Translation gives CASSMLGHRWMYETQYF.

The rearrangement joins TRBV13 to TRBJ2-3; the match to TRBD2 covers 7 bases. Germline loops: CDR1 PRHDT, CDR2 FYEKMQ (reference sequence). This CDR3 has 18 amino acids. V lost 5 bases and J lost 4; bases outside the gene matches: 18. As DNA, the CDR3 is TGTGCCAGCAGCCCCGCTTACTCCCTAGCGGAGTTTCCAGATACGCAGTATTTT. This translates into CASSPAYSLAEFPDTQYF.

The chain employs TRBV7-2 and TRBJ2-7; D may be TRBD2 (6 bases). Trimming removed 5 bases from V and 6 bases from J, with 14 bases in between. CDR3 length: 13 residues. CDR1 is SGHTA, CDR2 FQGNSA, per germline. This chain's CDR3 is CASSHRAGTEQYF. As DNA, the CDR3 is TGTGCCAGCAGCCACCGGGCGGGAACCGAGCAGTACTTC.

V usage is TRBV5-4 and J usage is TRBJ2-1; D might be TRBD2 (6 bases). V dropped 1 base and J dropped 14 bases, with 16 bases sitting between them. Germline CDR1 reads SGHNT; CDR2 reads YYREEE (reference sequence). CDR3 length: 13 residues. The CDR3 coding sequence is TGTGCCAGCAGCTTGTCGGGTCTATGGGGGGAGTTCTTC. Amino acids: CASSLSGLWGEFF.

This chain uses TRBV6-6 with TRBJ2-1; 9 nucleotides align to TRBD2. V lost 0 bases to trimming and J lost 14 bases; unmatched junction nucleotides: 5. This CDR3 is 13 amino acids long. Germline assignment: CDR1 MNHNY and CDR2 SVGAGI (reference sequence). The CDR3 nucleotides read TGTGCCAGCAGTTACTCAGCGGGGGGCAGGGAGTTCTTC. It encodes CASSYSAGGREFF.

The rearrangement joins TRBV6-5 to TRBJ2-1; 9 nucleotides agree with TRBD2. V lost 6 bases, J lost 7 bases, and 7 bases stayed unmatched. This CDR3 region has 14 residues. Germline V CDR1 and CDR2: MNHEY, SVGAGI. The CDR3 DNA follows: TGTGCCAGCAGGGCCGGGACTAGCCCTAATGAGCAGTTCTTC. Protein: CASRAGTSPNEQFF.

This clone has a single count. The chain uses TRBV19 and TRBJ2-6; D not resolved. This CDR3 comprises 16 residues. V lost 8 bases and J lost 1, with 15 bases in between. Germline V gene data show CDR1 as LNHDA and CDR2 as SQIVND (reference sequence). The chain's CDR3 is CASHMNPGSGANVLTF. The CDR3 DNA follows: TGTGCCAGTCACATGAACCCAGGTTCTGGGGCCAACGTCCTGACTTTC.

This sequence joins TRBV28 and TRBJ1-5, with D possibly matching TRBD1 (5 bases). The CDR3 has 15 residues. Looked up from germline, CDR1 is MDHEN and CDR2 is SYDVKM. V shed 2 bases and J shed 2 bases, with 10 bases lying between them. The CDR3 loop is CASSLVGGGNQPQHF. For the CDR3, the DNA is TGTGCCAGCAGTTTAGTCGGGGGTGGCAATCAGCCCCAGCATTTT.